One sample yielded the 27 T cell receptor beta chains listed below, sequenced in a study of shared clonotypes between healthy human individuals. Clones were sequenced by immunoSEQ multiplex PCR, and TCRdb holds only the in-frame ones, with some missing. The repertoire holds 450,000 to 600,000 clones, with 75% to 85% as singletons. The source material was PBMCs. These receptors all stem from a middle-aged woman in good health. Some clones in this sample may be carry-over from other donors' samples.

The chain has TRBV28 and TRBJ2-6; D possibly corresponds to TRBD2 (6 bases). Germline V lookup: CDR1 MDHEN, CDR2 SYDVKM. The length of the CDR3 is 17 residues. V was clipped by 1 base and J by 0 bases, with 10 bases between them. As DNA, the CDR3 is TGTGCCAGCAGTTTATCGGGACTCTTCTCTGGGGCCAACGTCCTGACTTTC. Translation gives CASSLSGLFSGANVLTF. Complete variable domain (other parts from reference TRBV28 and TRBJ2-6): DVKVTQSSRYLVKRTGEKVFLECVQDMDHENMFWYRQDPGLGLRLIYFSYDVKMKEKGDIPEGYSVSREKKERFSLILESASTNQTSMYLCASSLSGLFSGANVLTFGAGSRLTVL.

This clone showed up just once. The chain employs TRBV2 and TRBJ2-3; 9 positions match TRBD1. V was clipped by 4 bases and J by 3 bases; unmatched bases: 5. The CDR3 contains 15 residues. Looked up from germline, CDR1 is SNHLY and CDR2 is FYNNEI. This CDR3 is CASSVRTGETDTQYF. In DNA form, the CDR3 reads TGTGCCAGCAGTGTGCGGACAGGGGAGACAGATACGCAGTATTTT.

This clone was seen only a few times. The chain carries TRBV9 and TRBJ1-1; 8 bases line up with TRBD1. The germline V gene has CDR1 SGDLS and CDR2 YYNGEE. This CDR3 is built from 16 residues. The V and J ends lost 5 bases and 1 base, in that order; junction bases with no gene match: 10. The CDR3 bases are TGTGCCAGCAGTCACCCACAGGGGGTGTCGAACACTGAAGCTTTCTTT. It is translated as CASSHPQGVSNTEAFF.

This clone was found a few times. The chain is built from TRBV28 and TRBJ1-5; D might be TRBD1 (5 bases). Germline V CDR1 and CDR2: MDHEN, SYDVKM. The CDR3 sequence is 16 residues long. V was shortened by 5 bases and J by 1 base, with 15 bases between the two germline ends. CDR3 loop: CASSPPLQGSNQPQHF. CDR3 nucleotides: TGTGCCAGCAGTCCCCCCCTCCAGGGAAGCAATCAGCCCCAGCATTTT.

The sample holds one count of this clone. The V gene is TRBV6-5, the J gene TRBJ2-2, with D perhaps matching TRBD1 or TRBD2 (5 bases each). Germline V gives CDR1 MNHEY, CDR2 SVGAGI. V was pared by 2 bases and J by 5 bases, with 9 bases between. The CDR3 loop spans 14 amino acids. As DNA, the CDR3 is TGTGCCAGCAGTTACGTGGGGGAAACCGGGGAGCTGTTTTTT. This translates into CASSYVGETGELFF.

CDR3 in DNA: TGTGCCAGCAGTGACCCGGCCAGGGGGACCACTGAAGCTTTCTTT. Amino acid sequence: CASSDPARGTTEAFF. The rearrangement links TRBV6-4 to TRBJ1-1; 7 nucleotides align to TRBD1. V was pared by 2 bases and J by 4 bases, with 7 bases of the junction left unmatched. Germline-derived CDR1 and CDR2 are MRHNA and SNTAGT. The CDR3 is made up of 15 amino acids.

This clone appeared once. The chain combines TRBV13 with TRBJ2-7; 7 bases match TRBD2. This CDR3 spans 13 amino acids. Germline CDR1 reads PRHDT; CDR2 reads FYEKMQ (reference sequence). V lost 3 bases, J lost 3 bases, and 2 bases stayed unmatched. DNA for the CDR3: TGTGCCAGCAGCTTCGGCGGGAGCTACGAGCAGTACTTC. As protein: CASSFGGSYEQYF.

This chain uses TRBV19 with TRBJ2-3; a weak D match, TRBD2 (5 bases). CDR3 length equals 11 residues. Trimming removed 8 bases from V and 4 bases from J, with 7 bases in between. Per the germline V gene, CDR1 is LNHDA and CDR2 is SQIVND (reference sequence). CDR3 in amino acids: CASGLSDTQYF. The CDR3 region has the DNA TGTGCCAGTGGACTCTCAGATACGCAGTATTTT.

V and J are TRBV28 and TRBJ1-4, with TRBD1 matching 7 bases. Germline lookup yields CDR1 MDHEN and CDR2 SYDVKM. J lost 7 bases, V lost 4 bases, and 9 bases had no gene match. This CDR3 is built from 15 residues. In DNA form, the CDR3 reads TGTGCCAGCAGTTCGCCGGGACAGCGAAGTGAAAAACTGTTTTTT. Translated, it gives CASSSPGQRSEKLFF.

This clone was picked up many times. The rearrangement uses TRBV6-1 and TRBJ2-7, with 10 bases fitting TRBD1. V lost 5 bases, J lost 0 bases, and 4 bases stayed unmatched. CDR3 length: 15 amino acids. Germline loops: CDR1 MNHNS, CDR2 SASEGT. CDR3 residues: CASSTRQGASYEQYF. The CDR3 coding sequence is TGTGCCAGCAGTACCCGACAGGGGGCCTCCTACGAGCAGTACTTC.

CDR3 region: CASSLGGGRASNQPQHF. In DNA form, the CDR3 reads TGCGCCAGCAGCTTGGGAGGTGGGCGAGCAAGCAATCAGCCCCAGCATTTT. The V gene is TRBV5-1, the J gene TRBJ1-5; D is undetermined. Germline V gene data show CDR1 as SGHRS and CDR2 as YFSETQ. Deletions cut 0 bases from V and 1 base from J, with 14 bases between. The CDR3 contains 17 residues.

V and J are TRBV9 and TRBJ2-2; no clear D gene. V lost 3 bases and J lost 5, with 8 bases in between. From germline, CDR1 is SGDLS and CDR2 YYNGEE. This CDR3 is built from 13 residues. CDR3 coding DNA: TGTGCCAGCAGCGCCGGACGTACCGGGGAGCTGTTTTTT. Its protein product is CASSAGRTGELFF.

The chain uses TRBV5-1 and TRBJ2-2; 10 nucleotides agree with TRBD1. Germline trimming cut 4 bases from V and 4 bases from J; bases unmatched to any gene: 10. This CDR3 has 17 residues. In germline, CDR1 is SGHRS, CDR2 YFSETQ. CDR3 protein: CASSPHRQGAGTGELFF. CDR3 DNA: TGCGCCAGCAGCCCTCACAGACAGGGGGCGGGCACCGGGGAGCTGTTTTTT.

The chain uses TRBV23-1 and TRBJ1-2; 9 bases line up with TRBD1. TRBV23-1 is known as an ORF, though its function is uncertain. The junction had 7 bases not matched to a gene; V was cut back by 9 bases and J by 8 bases. The CDR3 length is 12 residues. The CDR3 reads CARAGQGFGYTF. CDR3 sequence (DNA): TGCGCCAGAGCGGGACAGGGCTTCGGCTACACCTTC.

In this sample, this clone turned up a few times. V gene TRBV10-2 combines with J gene TRBJ1-1; 8 nucleotides line up with TRBD1. The CDR3 extends over 14 amino acids. V shed 2 bases and J 6 bases; nucleotides not matched to a gene: 5. Germline V CDR1 and CDR2: WSHSY, SAAADI. CDR3 residues: CASSERRQGSEAFF. The CDR3 DNA sequence: TGCGCCAGCAGTGAGAGACGACAGGGGTCTGAAGCTTTCTTT.

As regards this clone: A read error may explain this, as a much larger clone is one base away. The chain combines TRBV4-3 with TRBJ2-3; TRBD2 matches at 7 bases. This CDR3 has 17 amino acids. CDR1 and CDR2 (germline): LGHNA, YSLEER. CDR3 DNA sequence: TGCGCCAGCGGCCAAGATCTTGAGCGGGGCAGCACAGATACGCAGTATTTT. Translated, it gives CASGQDLERGSTDTQYF.

This clone was detected only once. The chain has TRBV28 and TRBJ2-7; tentatively, D is TRBD1 (6 bases). Germline CDR1 MDHEN, CDR2 SYDVKM. With 2 bases removed from V and 6 bases from J, the gap between germline ends came to 14 bases. The CDR3 is 14 amino acids. The CDR3 region is CASSLPQGLGEQYF. In nucleotides, the CDR3 is TGTGCCAGCAGTTTACCACAGGGTCTCGGCGAGCAGTACTTC.

This chain connects TRBV5-1 to TRBJ2-7; 12 bases line up with TRBD1. V shed 4 bases, J shed 4 bases, and the junction held 3 bases outside the gene matches. The CDR3 contains 14 residues. The germline V gene encodes CDR1 SGHRS and CDR2 YFSETQ. The CDR3 loop reads CASSMGQGAYEQYF. The CDR3, as DNA: TGCGCCAGCAGCATGGGACAGGGGGCTTACGAGCAGTACTTC.

This chain joins TRBV7-9 and TRBJ1-2, with 7 bases identical to TRBD1. The germline CDR1 and CDR2 sequences are SEHNR and FQNEAQ (reference sequence). This CDR3 is built from 15 residues. V shed 1 base, J shed 6 bases, and the junction held 8 bases outside the gene matches. CDR3 in amino acids: CASSLEATGWNGYTF. In nucleotides, the CDR3 is TGTGCCAGCAGCTTAGAAGCGACAGGGTGGAATGGCTACACCTTC.

This sequence joins TRBV6-1 and TRBJ1-2; 7 bases line up with TRBD1. The V and J ends lost 1 base and 4 bases, in that order; junction bases with no gene match: 3. Germline V lookup: CDR1 MNHNS, CDR2 SASEGT. The CDR3 is made up of 14 amino acids. Here the CDR3 reads CASSEGDSLYGYTF. DNA of the CDR3: TGTGCCAGCAGTGAAGGGGACAGCCTCTATGGCTACACCTTC.

This rearrangement joins TRBV5-1 to TRBJ2-7, with 12 bases aligning to TRBD2. Germline V lookup: CDR1 SGHRS, CDR2 YFSETQ. J lost 7 bases, V lost 4 bases, and 6 bases had no gene match. The CDR3 sequence is 14 residues long. CDR3 coding DNA: TGCGCCAGCAGCGAGACTAGCGGGAGCAGGGAGCAGTACTTC. Its protein is CASSETSGSREQYF.

The gene calls are TRBV5-4 and TRBJ1-2; the D is unclear. Germline assignment: CDR1 SGHNT and CDR2 YYREEE (reference sequence). The CDR3 length is 14 residues. The V end was cut by 4 bases, the J end by 8 bases, with 18 bases between. The CDR3, as DNA: TGTGCCAGCAGCGCCAAGGTTGTAGAAGGGGGCTACACCTTC. Amino acid sequence: CASSAKVVEGGYTF.

The chain joins TRBV4-1 to TRBJ2-2; 9 bases are shared with TRBD1. J was trimmed by 1 base and V by 2 bases; bases with no gene match: 5. CDR1 and CDR2 from the germline V gene are MGHRA and YSYEKL. This CDR3 region has 17 residues. The CDR3 loop reads CASSQRTGELNTGELFF. CDR3 in DNA: TGCGCCAGCAGCCAAAGGACAGGGGAATTGAACACCGGGGAGCTGTTTTTT.

This clone was seen more than once but under ten times. The identical CDR3 is also encoded by other nucleotide sequences in the sample. The chain links TRBV20-1 to TRBJ2-7; D gene ambiguous. The CDR3 loop spans 11 amino acids. In germline, CDR1 is DFQATT, CDR2 SNEGSKA (reference sequence). V dropped 6 bases and J dropped 1 base, with 7 bases sitting between them. Here the CDR3 reads CSARASYEQYF. As DNA, the CDR3 is TGCAGTGCCCGTGCTTCCTACGAGCAGTACTTC.

The sample holds a few counts of this clone. This chain links TRBV10-2 with TRBJ2-3, with D possibly TRBD2 on 6 matching bases. Germline V gene sequence: CDR1 WSHSY, CDR2 SAAADI. This CDR3 region has 15 residues. Trimming pared 6 bases from V and 3 bases from J, leaving 16 bases between. The CDR3: CASRPTQAGTDTQYF. The CDR3 region has the DNA TGCGCCAGCAGACCGACCCAAGCGGGTACAGATACGCAGTATTTT.

J is TRBJ1-4 and V is TRBV18; possible D gene TRBD1, 5 bases. The CDR3 totals 14 residues. Trimming removed 3 bases from V and 6 bases from J, with 11 bases in between. The germline CDR1 and CDR2 sequences are KGHSH and LQKENI. The CDR3 coding sequence is TGTGCCAGCTCACCGTCCAGGGCCTATGAAAAACTGTTTTTT. Protein sequence: CASSPSRAYEKLFF.

The count of this clone is one. The gene calls are TRBV28 and TRBJ2-2, with 14 bases fitting TRBD2. The V gene's germline CDR1 is MDHEN and CDR2 SYDVKM. V trimming: 7 bases; J trimming: 1 base; junction bases outside the gene matches: 11. This CDR3 spans 19 amino acids. As DNA, the CDR3 is TGTGCCAGCAAAAGGGGGGGACTAGCGGGAGATGTGAACACCGGGGAGCTGTTTTTT. Translated: CASKRGGLAGDVNTGELFF.